These 17 T cell receptor beta chains were sequenced from one sample in a study of cytomegalovirus exposure and HLA in healthy donors. 13 Jbeta primers and 60 Vbeta primers were used for the PCR. Sequencing used immunoSEQ multiplex PCR; TCRdb keeps in-frame clones, though not all of them. This table has 100,000 or so clones, approximately 85% appearing once. The sequencing input was PBMCs. The receptors shown here come from a man aged 25 to 40 in good health and CMV-seronegative.

The chain employs TRBV11-2 and TRBJ1-4; 8 bases fit TRBD1. From germline, CDR1 is SGHAT and CDR2 FQNNGV. This CDR3 comprises 12 residues. The V and J ends lost 5 bases and 13 bases, in that order; junction bases with no gene match: 6. CDR3 sequence (DNA): TGTGCCAGCAGCCCGGATGGGACAGGACTGTTTTTT. It yields the protein CASSPDGTGLFF. Full variable domain (outside the CDR3, taken from reference TRBV11-2 and TRBJ1-4): EAGVAQSPRYKIIEKRQSVAFWCNPISGHATLYWYQQILGQGPKLLIQFQNNGVVDDSQLPKDRFSAERLKGVDSTLKIQPAKLEDSAVYLCASSPDGTGLFFGSGTQLSVL.

This sequence joins TRBV4-2 and TRBJ2-1; TRBD2 might be the D (5 bases). Germline lookup yields CDR1 LGHNA and CDR2 YNFKEQ. With 1 base removed from V and 8 bases from J, the gap between germline ends came to 9 bases. CDR3 length equals 13 residues. The CDR3 DNA follows: TGTGCCAGCAGCCAAGTTGTGGGAGATGAGCAGTTCTTC. Its protein product is CASSQVVGDEQFF.

The chain links TRBV7-2 to TRBJ1-4; D unclear. This CDR3 region has 15 residues. Trimming left V 1 base short and J 4 bases short, with 10 bases between. CDR1 and CDR2 from the germline V gene are SGHTA and FQGNSA. DNA of the CDR3: TGTGCCAGCAGCTTAGACGGAGTCCTTAATGAAAAACTGTTTTTT. Its translation is CASSLDGVLNEKLFF. Full variable domain (missing parts from reference TRBV7-2 and TRBJ1-4): GAGVSQSPSNKVTEKGKDVELRCDPISGHTALYWYRQSLGQGLEFLIYFQGNSAPDKSGLPSDRFSAERTGGSVSTLTIQRTQQEDSAVYLCASSLDGVLNEKLFFGSGTQLSVL.

Details on this clone: Other DNA sequences from this sample encode an identical CDR3 as well. The J gene is TRBJ2-1, the V gene TRBV7-9, with 9 bases that match TRBD2. The CDR3 contains 14 residues. Per germline, CDR1 SEHNR and CDR2 FQNEAQ (reference sequence). Trimming took 0 bases from V and 10 from J; bases not matched to a gene: 4. CDR3 amino acids: CASSLALAGGEQFF. The CDR3 DNA is TGTGCCAGCAGCTTAGCACTGGCGGGGGGGGAGCAGTTCTTC.

The rearrangement joins TRBV9 to TRBJ2-3; 8 nucleotides agree with TRBD1. From germline, CDR1 is SGDLS and CDR2 YYNGEE. CDR3 length equals 16 residues. Germline trimming cut 4 bases from V and 3 bases from J; bases unmatched to any gene: 10. The CDR3 DNA is TGTGCCAGCAGCTTCGCTTTACGACAGGGGACAGATACGCAGTATTTT. It specifies CASSFALRQGTDTQYF.

The rearrangement links TRBV5-6 to TRBJ1-4, with D unresolved. V gave up 1 base and J gave up 13 bases, with 14 bases separating them. The length of the CDR3 is 13 residues. The germline V gene encodes CDR1 SGHDT and CDR2 YYEEEE. The CDR3 nucleotides are TGTGCCAGCAGCTTGTATACGGGGAGTGCACTGTTTTTT. Amino acids: CASSLYTGSALFF. Complete variable domain (other parts from reference TRBV5-6 and TRBJ1-4): DAGVTQSPTHLIKTRGQQVTLRCSPKSGHDTVSWYQQALGQGPQFIFQYYEEEERQRGNFPDRFSGHQFPNYSSELNVNALLLGDSALYLCASSLYTGSALFFGSGTQLSVL.

The rearrangement links TRBV6-5 to TRBJ1-2, with D possibly being TRBD1 (6 bases). The CDR3 sequence is 12 residues long. V dropped 10 bases and J dropped 10 bases, with 19 bases sitting between them. Germline lookup yields CDR1 MNHEY and CDR2 SVGAGI. The CDR3 bases are TGTGCCATTAGGGGGAGTTTGGGGGTCTACACCTTC. Translation gives CAIRGSLGVYTF.

CDR3: CASSLVAGYEQYF. The CDR3 region has the DNA TGTGCCAGCAGTTTAGTGGCAGGGTACGAGCAGTACTTC. The V gene is TRBV28, the J gene TRBJ2-7; D possibly corresponds to TRBD1 (5 bases). Trimming stripped 2 bases from V and 4 bases from J, with 9 bases between. Per germline, CDR1 MDHEN and CDR2 SYDVKM. CDR3 length: 13 residues.

A single count supports this clone. As DNA, the CDR3 is TGTGCCTGGAGGCGAGGGATCCCCGGGCAGTTCTTC. This codes for CAWRRGIPGQFF. The chain employs TRBV30 and TRBJ2-1, with a weak D call TRBD2 (5 bases). The CDR3 sequence is 12 residues long. Germline V gene data show CDR1 as GTSNPN and CDR2 as SVGIG (reference sequence). The V and J ends lost 3 bases and 12 bases respectively, with 15 bases between them.

This rearrangement joins TRBV4-1 to TRBJ2-7; D perhaps matches TRBD1 (6 bases). V was cut by 3 bases and J by 2 bases, with 11 bases left in between. Germline V gives CDR1 MGHRA, CDR2 YSYEKL. The CDR3 consists of 14 residues. CDR3: CASSQYTGPYEQYF. CDR3 nucleotide sequence: TGCGCCAGCAGCCAGTACACAGGGCCCTACGAGCAGTACTTC.

This clone has a handful of counts. The V call is TRBV7-9, the J call TRBJ1-5, with TRBD1 as a possible D gene (6 bases). The CDR3 runs to 15 residues. The V and J ends lost 4 bases and 3 bases respectively, with 13 bases between them. Germline lookup yields CDR1 SEHNR and CDR2 FQNEAQ (reference sequence). The CDR3 sequence is CASSWSQGLNQPQHF. CDR3 in DNA: TGTGCCAGCAGCTGGTCACAGGGTCTCAATCAGCCCCAGCATTTT.

This clone is a singleton in its sample. This chain uses TRBV19 with TRBJ1-2, with 7 positions matching TRBD1. Losses at the gene ends were 6 bases for V and 6 bases for J; bases not matched to a gene: 7. Germline assignment: CDR1 LNHDA and CDR2 SQIVND (reference sequence). CDR3 length: 13 amino acids. CDR3 DNA: TGTGCCAGTAGGCGGGACAGCGACGATGGCTACACCTTC. It specifies CASRRDSDDGYTF.

J is TRBJ2-3 and V is TRBV6-1; 13 nucleotides align to TRBD2. The ends lost 8 bases at V and 4 bases at J; junction bases unmatched: 6. Germline CDR1 MNHNS, CDR2 SASEGT. There are 15 residues in the CDR3. CDR3 nucleotide sequence: TGTGCCAGCGTGTCACTAGCGGGGGGGGCAGATACGCAGTATTTT. Amino acids: CASVSLAGGADTQYF.

This clone occurred once. The chain links TRBV28 to TRBJ1-1; 7 bases match TRBD1. V dropped 4 bases and J dropped 3; count of bases not matched to a gene: 8. Germline V gene sequence: CDR1 MDHEN, CDR2 SYDVKM. This CDR3 region has 15 residues. The CDR3 coding sequence is TGTGCCAGCAGTTCCGGGGCAGGGGGACACACTGAAGCTTTCTTT. It translates to CASSSGAGGHTEAFF. Full variable domain (rest looked up from reference TRBV28 and TRBJ1-1): DVKVTQSSRYLVKRTGEKVFLECVQDMDHENMFWYRQDPGLGLRLIYFSYDVKMKEKGDIPEGYSVSREKKERFSLILESASTNQTSMYLCASSSGAGGHTEAFFGQGTRLTVV.

The J gene is TRBJ2-7, the V gene TRBV15; 11 bases fit TRBD2. The germline V gene encodes CDR1 LNHNV and CDR2 YYDKDF (reference sequence). The CDR3 totals 19 residues. With 0 bases clipped from V and 0 bases from J, the junction kept 10 bases outside the gene matches. The CDR3 reads CATSRDLWLAGGSSYEQYF. The CDR3 bases are TGTGCCACCAGCAGAGATCTTTGGCTAGCGGGGGGAAGCTCCTACGAGCAGTACTTC.

This clone has just one count. The chain couples TRBV5-1 to TRBJ2-7; 7 positions match TRBD1. The germline gives CDR1 SGHRS, CDR2 YFSETQ. The CDR3 consists of 14 residues. With 2 bases clipped from V and 4 bases from J, the junction kept 6 bases outside the gene matches. Here the CDR3 reads CASSFGTEFYEQYF. Written as DNA, the CDR3 is TGCGCCAGCAGCTTCGGGACAGAGTTTTACGAGCAGTACTTC.

Only a few counts were recorded for this clone. The junction differs from germline at one of its ends, possibly a read error. The chain employs TRBV5-8 and TRBJ2-7, with 7 bases lining up with TRBD2. This CDR3 has 11 amino acids. In germline, CDR1 is SGHTS, CDR2 YDEGEE. CDR3 sequence: CASSYGLDSHF. CDR3 nucleotides: TGTGCCAGCAGCTACGGACTAGATTCTCACTTC.